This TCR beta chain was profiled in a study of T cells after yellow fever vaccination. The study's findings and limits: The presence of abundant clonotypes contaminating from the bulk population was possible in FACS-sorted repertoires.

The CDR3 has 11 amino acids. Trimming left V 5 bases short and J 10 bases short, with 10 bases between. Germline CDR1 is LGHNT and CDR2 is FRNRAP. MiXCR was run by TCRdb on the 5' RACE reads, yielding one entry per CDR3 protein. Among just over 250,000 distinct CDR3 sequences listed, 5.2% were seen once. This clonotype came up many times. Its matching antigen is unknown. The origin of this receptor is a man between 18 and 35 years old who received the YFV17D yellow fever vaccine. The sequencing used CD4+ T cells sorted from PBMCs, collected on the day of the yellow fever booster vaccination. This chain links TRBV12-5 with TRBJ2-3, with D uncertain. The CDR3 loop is CASGPEGAQYF. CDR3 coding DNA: TGTGCTAGTGGTCCCGAAGGAGCGCAGTATTTT.